Shown below are 29 T cell receptor beta chains from a single sample sequenced in a study of shared clonotypes between healthy human individuals. CD45RO-negative, CCR7-positively selected cells formed the naive CD8 fraction, excluding terminally differentiated effector memory CD45RA+ cells. Data came from immunoSEQ multiplex PCR; TCRdb stores just in-frame clones and leaves some out. Among more than 2 million clones listed, 85% to 95% were seen once. Sequenced input: naive CD8+ T cells from PBMCs. Receptor source: a man aged 18-30 years in good health. Some clones in this sample may be carry-over from other donors' samples.

This clone occurred once. The genes are TRBV6-5 and TRBJ2-3; the D gene is possibly TRBD1 (6 bases). Trimming left V 5 bases short and J 3 bases short, with 15 bases between. This CDR3 comprises 15 residues. The V gene's germline CDR1 is MNHEY and CDR2 SVGAGI. The CDR3 loop reads CASSGGRGFTDTQYF. The CDR3 DNA follows: TGTGCCAGCAGTGGTGGCAGGGGTTTTACAGATACGCAGTATTTT.

The V gene is TRBV21-1, the J gene TRBJ2-1; the D segment call TRBD2 is taken from the table without a DNA check. TRBV21-1 is tagged as a pseudogene. The CDR3 spans 17 residues. The CDR3 DNA reads as TGTGCCAGCAGCAAAGGGACACCAAGCGGGAGAAAGAGTGAGCAGTTCTTC. This encodes CASSKGTPSGRKSEQFF.

The chain couples TRBV5-4 to TRBJ2-1; D call uncertain. CDR1 and CDR2 from the germline V gene are SGHNT and YYREEE (reference sequence). The CDR3 covers 17 residues. The V and J ends lost 4 bases and 3 bases respectively, with 20 bases between them. In DNA form, the CDR3 reads TGTGCCAGCAGCAGAAATACCCGACCCGTCATCTACAATGAGCAGTTCTTC. This translates into CASSRNTRPVIYNEQFF.

This clone was seen once. This sequence joins TRBV29-1 and TRBJ2-5, with 7 bases matching TRBD2. The CDR3 runs to 13 residues. V was pared by 7 bases and J by 4 bases, with 9 bases of the junction left unmatched. CDR1 SQVTM and CDR2 ANQGSEA come from the germline V gene. CDR3: CSAAGRGRETQYF. The CDR3 coding sequence is TGCAGCGCCGCGGGGCGGGGGAGAGAGACCCAGTACTTC.

This chain links TRBV7-8 with TRBJ1-1; a weak D match, TRBD1 (5 bases). The ends were cut back, 7 bases at V and 7 bases at J, with 13 bases in the middle. Germline loops: CDR1 SGHVS, CDR2 FQNEAQ. The CDR3 contains 12 residues. The CDR3 region has the DNA TGTGCCAGCACCCCCCGGGGGGTTGAAGCTTTCTTT. Its translation is CASTPRGVEAFF.

This chain joins TRBV4-2 and TRBJ1-2, with D possibly matching TRBD1 (6 bases). The CDR3 loop spans 16 amino acids. Germline CDR1 and CDR2: LGHNA and YNFKEQ. The ends were cut back, 1 base at V and 2 bases at J, with 14 bases in the middle. The DNA for the CDR3 is TGTGCCAGCAGCCAAGGAAGACAGGAGCCCAACTATGGCTACACCTTC. It codes for CASSQGRQEPNYGYTF.

The chain uses TRBV19 and TRBJ2-1; 8 positions match TRBD2. The ends lost 3 bases at V and 9 bases at J; junction bases unmatched: 10. Germline V lookup: CDR1 LNHDA, CDR2 SQIVND (reference sequence). The CDR3 is made up of 15 amino acids. Here the CDR3 reads CASSIFGRAGVEQFF. DNA of the CDR3: TGTGCCAGTAGTATCTTCGGGAGGGCCGGAGTTGAGCAGTTCTTC.

This clone came up once. The V and J genes are TRBV27 and TRBJ1-2; weak D call: TRBD1 (6 bases). Germline V gene data show CDR1 as MNHEY and CDR2 as SMNVEV (reference sequence). The CDR3 consists of 14 residues. V was clipped by 8 bases and J by 7 bases, with 20 bases between them. For the CDR3, the DNA is TGTGCCAGCGGGGGCGCCGGGAAGGCGGCTGGCTACACCTTC. It encodes CASGGAGKAAGYTF.

The J gene is TRBJ1-5, the V gene TRBV15; TRBD1 is a possible D gene (6 bases). This CDR3 region has 17 residues. Germline CDR1 is LNHNV and CDR2 is YYDKDF (reference sequence). Trimming removed 0 bases at V and 1 base at J, with 13 bases between. This CDR3 is CATSRDESGESNQPQHF. CDR3 nucleotide sequence: TGTGCCACCAGCAGAGATGAGTCAGGGGAAAGCAATCAGCCCCAGCATTTT.

The chain couples TRBV2 to TRBJ1-2, with TRBD1 identical over 10 bases. The V gene end was trimmed by 8 bases and the J gene end by 4 bases; junction bases not matched to a gene: 7. This CDR3 contains 14 residues. CDR1 and CDR2 (germline): SNHLY, FYNNEI. CDR3 in amino acids: CASSPGQGSYGYTF. The CDR3 DNA sequence: TGTGCCAGCTCACCGGGACAGGGGTCCTATGGCTACACCTTC.

This chain connects TRBV19 to TRBJ1-1; D is undetermined. This CDR3 has 14 amino acids. CDR1 is LNHDA and CDR2 is SQIVND in the germline V gene (reference sequence). Trimming pared 5 bases from V and 1 base from J, leaving 11 bases between. The CDR3, as DNA: TGTGCCAGTAGTTGGGGAACCAGGAACACTGAAGCTTTCTTT. Its protein product is CASSWGTRNTEAFF.

The chain carries TRBV27 and TRBJ2-1; 7 nucleotides line up with TRBD1. Losses at the gene ends were 6 bases for V and 8 bases for J; bases not matched to a gene: 10. The CDR3 contains 14 residues. The germline V gene has CDR1 MNHEY and CDR2 SMNVEV (reference sequence). The CDR3 DNA reads as TGTGCCAGCAGCAGATCCGGGACAGCCCATGAGCAGTTCTTC. As protein: CASSRSGTAHEQFF.

J is TRBJ2-7 and V is TRBV6-1, with D perhaps TRBD1 (6 bases). Trimming took 8 bases from V and 3 from J, leaving 14 bases between them. Germline V gene lookup returns CDR1 MNHNS and CDR2 SASEGT. The CDR3 covers 13 residues. In DNA form, the CDR3 reads TGTGCCAGCCGTGCTGGACAGCACTACGAGCAGTACTTC. Translation: CASRAGQHYEQYF.

As concerns this clone: The sample holds other DNA sequences that translate to the same CDR3. The rearrangement links TRBV27 to TRBJ2-7, with TRBD1 matching 7 bases. Losses at the gene ends were 4 bases for V and 1 base for J; bases not matched to a gene: 1. The germline CDR1 and CDR2 sequences are MNHEY and SMNVEV (reference sequence). CDR3 size: 13 residues. The CDR3 DNA reads as TGTGCCAGCAGTTCGGGACAGTCCTACGAGCAGTACTTC. It specifies CASSSGQSYEQYF.

As concerns this clone: The same CDR3 arises from other DNA sequences in this sample as well. The V gene is TRBV9, the J gene TRBJ2-7; possibly TRBD1 or TRBD2 for D (5 bases each). The germline CDR1 and CDR2 sequences are SGDLS and YYNGEE. CDR3 length: 13 amino acids. Trimming left V 0 bases short and J 4 bases short, with 8 bases between. The CDR3 here is CASSVGWGYEQYF. In DNA, the CDR3 is TGTGCCAGCAGCGTAGGTTGGGGGTACGAGCAGTACTTC.

In its sample, this clone was seen once. This rearrangement joins TRBV7-6 to TRBJ2-7; 13 bases agree with TRBD2. The CDR3 runs to 17 residues. V lost 0 bases and J lost 5; bases outside the gene matches: 7. Germline V gene data show CDR1 as SGHVS and CDR2 as FNYEAQ. This chain's CDR3 is CASSLAPWTSGSNEQYF. In DNA, the CDR3 is TGTGCCAGCAGCTTAGCCCCCTGGACTAGCGGGAGTAACGAGCAGTACTTC.

As concerns this clone: Additional DNA sequences in this sample encode the identical CDR3. The chain recombines TRBV27 with TRBJ2-7; tentatively, D is TRBD1 or TRBD2 (5 bases each). V shed 6 bases and J shed 3 bases, with 12 bases lying between them. Germline CDR1 is MNHEY and CDR2 is SMNVEV (reference sequence). The CDR3 loop spans 13 amino acids. The CDR3: CASSPGLYYEQYF. The CDR3 DNA reads as TGTGCCAGCAGCCCGGGGCTATACTACGAGCAGTACTTC.

The J gene is TRBJ1-4, the V gene TRBV9, with 7 nucleotides matching TRBD1. The CDR3 length is 14 residues. Germline CDR1 reads SGDLS; CDR2 reads YYNGEE. The junction had 7 bases not matched to a gene; V was cut back by 3 bases and J by 8 bases. DNA for the CDR3: TGTGCCAGCAGCGCGGACAGGTCCGGGGAAAAACTGTTTTTT. It specifies CASSADRSGEKLFF.

The chain is built from TRBV7-8 and TRBJ1-4, with unresolved D. Per the germline V gene, CDR1 is SGHVS and CDR2 is FQNEAQ. This CDR3 has 15 residues. Trimming removed 3 bases from V and 8 bases from J, with 16 bases in between. CDR3 nucleotides: TGTGCCAGCAGCTTCGGGTGGGGTTTAGGGGAAAAACTGTTTTTT. This translates into CASSFGWGLGEKLFF. The entire variable domain, with the rest obtained from reference TRBV7-8 and TRBJ1-4, is as follows: GAGVSQSPRYKVAKRGQDVALRCDPISGHVSLFWYQQALGQGPEFLTYFQNEAQLDKSGLPSDRFFAERPEGSVSTLKIQRTQQEDSAVYLCASSFGWGLGEKLFFGSGTQLSVL.

V is TRBV29-1 and J is TRBJ2-7; D perhaps matches TRBD1 (5 bases). Trimming left V 4 bases short and J 1 base short, with 14 bases between. CDR3 length: 14 amino acids. Germline CDR1 SQVTM, CDR2 ANQGSEA. In DNA form, the CDR3 reads TGCAGCGTTGTTGTAAGGGGTCGATCCTACGAGCAGTACTTC. It translates to CSVVVRGRSYEQYF.

This clone was picked up one time. The V gene is TRBV28, the J gene TRBJ2-1; 11 positions agree with TRBD2. Germline V gives CDR1 MDHEN, CDR2 SYDVKM. J was trimmed by 6 bases and V by 6 bases; bases with no gene match: 7. The CDR3 spans 15 residues. CDR3 DNA sequence: TGTGCCAGCAGACACACTAGCGGGAGCTCCAATGAGCAGTTCTTC. Translating it yields CASRHTSGSSNEQFF.

This rearrangement joins TRBV2 to TRBJ2-1; TRBD2 aligns across 9 bases. This CDR3 is 14 amino acids long. The germline V gene encodes CDR1 SNHLY and CDR2 FYNNEI. With V trimmed by 4 bases and J by 8 bases, 6 bases remained unmatched. The CDR3 loop is CASSGSGSVDEQFF. The CDR3 DNA follows: TGTGCCAGCAGTGGTAGCGGGAGCGTCGATGAGCAGTTCTTC.

The chain couples TRBV5-4 to TRBJ2-3, with 10 bases aligning to TRBD1. This CDR3 is built from 16 residues. Germline assignment: CDR1 SGHNT and CDR2 YYREEE (reference sequence). After removal of 4 bases from V and 2 bases from J, the junction contained 7 bases not matched to a gene. The CDR3 bases are TGTGCCAGCAGCCCCCGGGACAGGGGCCCCACAGATACGCAGTATTTT. It specifies CASSPRDRGPTDTQYF.

CDR3 loop: CASSLPGGEQFF. In DNA, the CDR3 is TGTGCCAGCAGCTTACCAGGGGGTGAGCAGTTCTTC. The chain uses TRBV11-3 and TRBJ2-1; 7 bases agree with TRBD1. This CDR3 spans 12 amino acids. V shed 2 bases, J shed 9 bases, and the junction held 1 base outside the gene matches. Germline V lookup: CDR1 SGHNT, CDR2 YENEEA. The whole variable domain, remainder taken from reference TRBV11-3 and TRBJ2-1, is EAGVVQSPRYKIIEKKQPVAFWCNPISGHNTLYWYLQNLGQGPELLIRYENEEAVDDSQLPKDRFSAERLKGVDSTLKIQPAELGDSAVYLCASSLPGGEQFFGPGTRLTVL.

The chain combines TRBV28 with TRBJ2-7; tentative D call: TRBD2 (6 bases). This CDR3 has 17 residues. The V and J ends lost 5 bases and 4 bases respectively, with 24 bases between them. CDR1 and CDR2 from the germline V gene are MDHEN and SYDVKM. The CDR3 region has the DNA TGTGCCAGCAGTCCCCAGGTTCCCGCGGAGGGTCAATACGAGCAGTACTTC. As protein: CASSPQVPAEGQYEQYF. The whole variable domain, filled in from reference TRBV28 and TRBJ2-7, reads DVKVTQSSRYLVKRTGEKVFLECVQDMDHENMFWYRQDPGLGLRLIYFSYDVKMKEKGDIPEGYSVSREKKERFSLILESASTNQTSMYLCASSPQVPAEGQYEQYFGPGTRLTVT.

CDR3 coding DNA: TGTGCCAGCAGTGAGGCCAGGGGGACGGGCTCCTACGAGCAGTACTTC. It codes for CASSEARGTGSYEQYF. The V and J genes are TRBV6-1 and TRBJ2-7; 7 bases agree with TRBD1. Looked up from germline, CDR1 is MNHNS and CDR2 is SASEGT. This CDR3 region has 16 residues. V was pared by 3 bases and J by 0 bases, with 8 bases of the junction left unmatched.

As for this clone: The sample has other DNA sequences that encode this CDR3 too. The V and J genes are TRBV27 and TRBJ1-5; D not resolved. The length of the CDR3 is 14 residues. Trimming pared 1 base from V and 6 bases from J, leaving 10 bases between. Germline lookup yields CDR1 MNHEY and CDR2 SMNVEV (reference sequence). The CDR3 region is CASSLLGLGQPQHF. As DNA, the CDR3 is TGTGCCAGCAGTTTATTGGGATTGGGTCAGCCCCAGCATTTT.

V usage is TRBV9 and J usage is TRBJ2-1; TRBD2 matches at 14 bases. CDR1 and CDR2 (germline): SGDLS, YYNGEE. The CDR3 length is 21 residues. Trimming removed 0 bases from V and 9 bases from J; junction bases left unmatched: 20. CDR3 in amino acids: CASSVVPPRLAGGYGVSEQFF. CDR3 coding DNA: TGTGCCAGCAGCGTAGTGCCCCCTAGACTAGCGGGAGGGTATGGGGTAAGTGAGCAGTTCTTC.

V gene TRBV7-9 combines with J gene TRBJ2-1, with D perhaps matching TRBD2 (6 bases). Per germline, CDR1 SEHNR and CDR2 FQNEAQ (reference sequence). The CDR3 is made up of 16 amino acids. Deletions cut 4 bases from V and 0 bases from J, with 13 bases between. The CDR3 loop is CASSSSGLSSYNEQFF. For the CDR3, the DNA is TGTGCCAGCAGCTCGAGCGGGTTGAGCTCCTACAATGAGCAGTTCTTC.